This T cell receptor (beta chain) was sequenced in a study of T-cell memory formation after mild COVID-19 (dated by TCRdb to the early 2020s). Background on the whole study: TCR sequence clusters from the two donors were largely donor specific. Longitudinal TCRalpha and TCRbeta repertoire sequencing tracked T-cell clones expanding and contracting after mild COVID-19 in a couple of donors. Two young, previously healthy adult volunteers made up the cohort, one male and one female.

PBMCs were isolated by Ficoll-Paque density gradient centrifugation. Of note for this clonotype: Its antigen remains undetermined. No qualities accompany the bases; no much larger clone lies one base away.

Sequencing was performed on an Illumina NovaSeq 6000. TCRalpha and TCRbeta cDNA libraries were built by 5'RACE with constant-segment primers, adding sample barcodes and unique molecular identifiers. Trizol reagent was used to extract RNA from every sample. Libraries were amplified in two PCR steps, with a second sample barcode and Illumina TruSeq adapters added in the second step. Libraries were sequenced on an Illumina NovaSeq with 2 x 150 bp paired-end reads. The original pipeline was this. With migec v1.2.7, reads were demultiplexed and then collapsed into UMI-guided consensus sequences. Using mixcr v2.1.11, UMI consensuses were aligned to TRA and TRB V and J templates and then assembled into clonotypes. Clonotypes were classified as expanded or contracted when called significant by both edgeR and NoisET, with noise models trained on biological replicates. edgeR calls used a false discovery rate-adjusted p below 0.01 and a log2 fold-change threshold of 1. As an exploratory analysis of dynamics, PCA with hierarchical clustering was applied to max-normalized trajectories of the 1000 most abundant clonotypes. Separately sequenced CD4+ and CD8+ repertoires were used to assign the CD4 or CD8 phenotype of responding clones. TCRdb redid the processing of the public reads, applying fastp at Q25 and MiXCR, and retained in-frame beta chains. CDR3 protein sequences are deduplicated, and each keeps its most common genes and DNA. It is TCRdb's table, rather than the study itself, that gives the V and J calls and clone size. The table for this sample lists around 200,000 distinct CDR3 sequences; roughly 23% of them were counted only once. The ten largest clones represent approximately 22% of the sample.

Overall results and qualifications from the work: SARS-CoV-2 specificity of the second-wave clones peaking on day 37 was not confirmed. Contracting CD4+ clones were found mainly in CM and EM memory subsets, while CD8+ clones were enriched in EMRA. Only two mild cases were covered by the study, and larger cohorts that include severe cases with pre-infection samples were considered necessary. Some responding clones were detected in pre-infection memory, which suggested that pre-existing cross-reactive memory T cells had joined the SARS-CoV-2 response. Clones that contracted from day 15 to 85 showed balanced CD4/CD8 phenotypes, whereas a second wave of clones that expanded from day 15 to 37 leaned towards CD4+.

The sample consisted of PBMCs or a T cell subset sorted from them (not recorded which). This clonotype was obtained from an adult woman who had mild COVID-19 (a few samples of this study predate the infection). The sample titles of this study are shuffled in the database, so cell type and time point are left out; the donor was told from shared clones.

The nucleotides read TGTGCCAGCAGCAAAGTAACTAGCTATACAGATACGCAGTATTTT. Translated, it reads CASSKVTSYTDTQYF. The V and J segments used are TRBV21-1 and TRBJ2-3; whether TRBD2, the table's D call, matches the DNA was not checked. TRBV21-1 is classified as a pseudogene. Counted from cysteine to phenylalanine, this CDR3 has 15 amino acids. CDR3 DNA is the only sequence kept; it has 45 bases, read in frame from the first base.